This T cell receptor beta chain is from a study of shared clonotypes between healthy human individuals. Whole-study context: CD4 naive and CD4 memory each took three plates per donor, while CD8 naive took two and CD8 memory one. Study outcomes and limitations: Exclusively blood specimens were collected; tissue repertoires likely differ. The study found lower generation probabilities in non-shared clonotypes than in those shared by all four donors.

Several immunoSEQ plates held equal portions of the genomic DNA taken from each subset. Data came from immunoSEQ multiplex PCR; TCRdb stores just in-frame clones and leaves some out. The table records about 2.1 million clones, more than 85% of them present only once. This clone was observed once. Its antigen is as yet unknown. CD45RO negativity and positive selection for CCR7 defined naive CD8 cells, a population that excluded terminally differentiated effector memory CD45RA+ cells. Germline V CDR1 and CDR2: SGHNT, YYREEE (reference sequence). With V trimmed by 4 bases and J by 6 bases, 6 bases remained unmatched. The CDR3 totals 14 residues.

The chain couples TRBV5-4 to TRBJ2-7; 11 bases align to TRBD1. The TCR comes from a man aged 18 to 30 in good health. Some clones in this sample may be carry-over from other donors' samples. Source material: naive CD8+ T cells from PBMCs. Written as DNA, the CDR3 is TGTGCCAGCAGCCGGGGACAGGGGGTGAGCGAGCAGTACTTC. Translated: CASSRGQGVSEQYF.